This T cell receptor beta chain was captured in a study of regulatory T cells in long-lasting Graves disease. Time point: persistent/refractory GD, antithyroid drugs over 5 years with positive TRAb. PBMCs were the source of the RNA used for TCR sequencing. According to the study, TCR beta libraries were built with iRepertoire HTBI primers and CDR3-region Arm-PCR. Authors' processing steps: Throughout the samples, researchers identified roughly 59 TRBV and approximately 13 TRBJ segments. In TCRdb, the multiplex PCR reads were re-called with MiXCR into one record per CDR3 protein. The V and J calls shown here were made by TCRdb, not taken from the authors' results. Here the sample spans 600,000 to 800,000 distinct CDR3 sequences, around 32% being singletons. V trimming: 2 bases; J trimming: 5 bases; junction bases outside the gene matches: 11. CDR3 length: 16 residues. The germline V gene encodes CDR1 MNHEY and CDR2 SMNVEV (reference sequence).

The chain links TRBV27 to TRBJ2-7, with 8 bases matching TRBD2. This sequence was found in a female donor with Graves disease. The starting material was peripheral blood mononuclear cells (PBMCs), obtained when the disease was refractory, from a patient treated with antithyroid drugs. CDR3 region: CASSLRAAGGIDEQYF. The CDR3 DNA follows: TGTGCCAGCAGTTTAAGAGCGGCGGGGGGTATCGACGAGCAGTACTTC.